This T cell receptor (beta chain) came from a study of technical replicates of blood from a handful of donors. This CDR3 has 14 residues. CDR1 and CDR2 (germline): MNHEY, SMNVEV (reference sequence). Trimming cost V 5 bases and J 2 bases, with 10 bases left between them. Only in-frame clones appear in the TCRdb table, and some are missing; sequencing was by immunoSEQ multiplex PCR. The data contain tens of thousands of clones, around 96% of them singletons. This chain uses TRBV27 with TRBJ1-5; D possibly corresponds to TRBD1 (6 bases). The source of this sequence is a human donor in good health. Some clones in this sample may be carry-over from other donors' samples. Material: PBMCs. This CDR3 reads CASSPNRGNQPQHF. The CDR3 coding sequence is TGTGCCAGCAGTCCAAACAGGGGCAATCAGCCCCAGCATTTT.